The sequence of this T cell receptor beta chain was determined in a study of cytomegalovirus exposure and HLA in healthy donors. Study at large: Drawn from HLA-typed donors, 80 million to 100 million unique TCRs were held in an early data release. Study results and limitations: The authors judged a highly shared variant cluster likely a sequencing artifact.

With 60 Vbeta and 13 Jbeta primers, the PCR was carried out. Sequencing used immunoSEQ multiplex PCR; TCRdb keeps in-frame clones, though not all of them. The sample holds about 130,000 clones, 60% to 80% seen once. As for this clone: As yet, its antigen is unknown.

V was trimmed by 0 bases and J by 2 bases, leaving 8 bases between them. Germline-derived CDR1 and CDR2 are SGHRS and YFSETQ. The length of the CDR3 is 14 residues. The chain links TRBV5-1 to TRBJ1-2; D is unresolved. The specimen sequenced was PBMCs. The source is a man younger than 40 in good health and CMV-seronegative. CDR3 protein: CASSLGSLNYGYTF. The CDR3 DNA reads TGCGCCAGCAGCTTGGGTTCTCTAAACTATGGCTACACCTTC.